The next 3 T cell receptor beta chains were all read from a single sample in a study of blood T cell repertoires in COVID-19 (dated by TCRdb to about 2020). Preparation of the library involved the immunoSEQ multiplex PCR assay. Entries here come from immuneACCESS through TCRdb and include only in-frame sequences with V and J called. Some clones fail to appear in such tables; in the studies checked, an unresolved V gene covers under half of the shortfall, and the cause of the remainder is unknown. Across this sample there are 50,000 to 75,000 clones, with 80% seen only once. The ten largest clones take up roughly 6.9% of the sample. Sequencing used peripheral blood. Receptor source: a man aged 60 to 69 with acute or convalescent COVID-19.

In its sample, this clone was seen once. CDR3 in DNA: TGTGCCAGCAGCTTAGCGGCTAGCTCCACCGGGGAGCTGTTTTTT. Amino acid sequence: CASSLAASSTGELFF. V gene TRBV7-2 combines with J gene TRBJ2-2; D is possibly TRBD2 (5 bases). Germline CDR1 and CDR2: SGHTA and FQGNSA. The CDR3 spans 15 residues. Trimming pared 0 bases from V and 4 bases from J, leaving 9 bases between.

This clone was seen only a few times. V is TRBV5-4 and J is TRBJ2-1; 9 bases line up with TRBD2. Germline V gene data show CDR1 as SGHNT and CDR2 as YYREEE (reference sequence). Losses at the gene ends were 2 bases for V and 6 bases for J; bases not matched to a gene: 3. This CDR3 spans 14 amino acids. The CDR3 nucleotides read TGTGCCAGCAGCTTAACTAGCGGGCCCAATGAGCAGTTCTTC. Protein product: CASSLTSGPNEQFF.

The chain uses TRBV7-9 and TRBJ2-3, with 8 bases lining up with TRBD1. The CDR3 has 14 residues. The ends lost 6 bases at V and 2 bases at J; junction bases unmatched: 4. Germline values: CDR1 SEHNR, CDR2 FQNEAQ (reference sequence). In DNA, the CDR3 is TGTGCCAGCAGGCCGGACAGGGTCACAGATACGCAGTATTTT. It specifies CASRPDRVTDTQYF.